This T cell receptor beta chain came from a study of T cell clusters in autoimmune cytopenias. Roughly 38,000 genome equivalents of blood DNA were amplified for TRB. This CDR3 is 13 amino acids long. CDR1 and CDR2 (germline): SGHRS, YFSETQ. TRB was amplified by touch-down multiplex PCR, primer pools A and B combined. Following a re-call of the multiplex PCR reads, TCRdb has one entry per CDR3 protein and lacks DNA. The table lists around 8,000 distinct CDR3 sequences. The sequence derives from a human donor with an autoimmune cytopenia or autoimmune hepatitis (not recorded which). The V and J genes are TRBV5-1 and TRBJ2-1. The material sequenced was peripheral blood. The CDR3 loop is CASSSSQWNEQFF. Full variable domain (rest looked up from reference TRBV5-1 and TRBJ2-1): KAGVTQTPRYLIKTRGQQVTLSCSPISGHRSVSWYQQTPGQGLQFLFEYFSETQRNKGNFPGRFSGRQFSNSRSEMNVSTLELGDSALYLCASSSSQWNEQFFGPGTRLTVL.